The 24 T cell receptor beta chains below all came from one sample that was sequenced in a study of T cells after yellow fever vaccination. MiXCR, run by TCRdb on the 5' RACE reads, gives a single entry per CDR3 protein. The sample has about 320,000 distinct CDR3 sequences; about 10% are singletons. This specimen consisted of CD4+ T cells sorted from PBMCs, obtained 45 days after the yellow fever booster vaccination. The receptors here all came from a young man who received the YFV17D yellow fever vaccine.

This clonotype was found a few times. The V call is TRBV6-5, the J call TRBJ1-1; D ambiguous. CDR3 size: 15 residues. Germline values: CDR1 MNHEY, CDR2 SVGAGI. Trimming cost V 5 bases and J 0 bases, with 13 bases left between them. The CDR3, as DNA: TGTGCCAGCAGTCCCGCCTCCGCCGTGAACACTGAAGCTTTCTTT. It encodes CASSPASAVNTEAFF.

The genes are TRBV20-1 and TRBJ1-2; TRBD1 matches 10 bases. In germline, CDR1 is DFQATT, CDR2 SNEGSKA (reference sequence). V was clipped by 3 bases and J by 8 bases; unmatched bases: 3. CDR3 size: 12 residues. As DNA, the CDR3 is TGCAGTGCTAGGGGACAGGGGTCGGGCTACACCTTC. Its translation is CSARGQGSGYTF.

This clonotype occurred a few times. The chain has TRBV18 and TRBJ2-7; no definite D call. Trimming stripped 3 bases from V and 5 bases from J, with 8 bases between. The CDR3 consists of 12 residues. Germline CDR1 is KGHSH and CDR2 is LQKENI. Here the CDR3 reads CASSPSGHEQYV. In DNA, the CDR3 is TGTGCCAGCTCACCGAGTGGACACGAGCAGTACGTC.

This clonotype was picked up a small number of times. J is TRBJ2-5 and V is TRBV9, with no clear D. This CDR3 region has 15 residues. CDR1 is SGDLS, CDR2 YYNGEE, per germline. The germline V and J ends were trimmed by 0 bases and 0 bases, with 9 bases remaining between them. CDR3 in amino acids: CASSVAAGNQETQYF. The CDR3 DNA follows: TGTGCCAGCAGCGTAGCTGCAGGTAACCAAGAGACCCAGTACTTC.

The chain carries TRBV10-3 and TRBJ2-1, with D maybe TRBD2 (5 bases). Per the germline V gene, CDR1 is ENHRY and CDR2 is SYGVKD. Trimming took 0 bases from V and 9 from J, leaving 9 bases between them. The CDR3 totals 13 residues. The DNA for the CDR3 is TGTGCCATCAGTGAGTCGCCTAGCAGTGAGCAGTTCTTC. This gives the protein CAISESPSSEQFF.

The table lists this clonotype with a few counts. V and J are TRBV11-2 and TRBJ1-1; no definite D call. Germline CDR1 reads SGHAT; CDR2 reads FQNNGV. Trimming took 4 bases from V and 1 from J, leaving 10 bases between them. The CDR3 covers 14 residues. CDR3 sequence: CASSSNPENTEAFF. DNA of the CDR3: TGTGCCAGCAGCTCAAACCCCGAGAACACTGAAGCTTTCTTT.

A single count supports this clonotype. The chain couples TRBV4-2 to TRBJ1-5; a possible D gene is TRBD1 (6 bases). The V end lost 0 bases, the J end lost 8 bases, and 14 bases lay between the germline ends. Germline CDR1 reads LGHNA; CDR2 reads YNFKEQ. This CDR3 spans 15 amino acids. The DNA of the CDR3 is TGTGCCAGCAGCCAAGATCCGAGAGGGGGAAAGCCCCAGCATTTT. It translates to CASSQDPRGGKPQHF.

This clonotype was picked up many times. The CDR3 region is CASSKEPGPMADEQFF. In nucleotides, the CDR3 is TGCGCCAGCAGCAAGGAACCGGGACCTATGGCCGATGAGCAGTTCTTC. The J gene is TRBJ2-1, the V gene TRBV5-1, with D tentatively TRBD1 or TRBD2 (5 bases each). Trimming removed 4 bases at V and 8 bases at J, with 22 bases between. The CDR3 sequence is 16 residues long. Germline V gene data show CDR1 as SGHRS and CDR2 as YFSETQ. The whole variable domain, filled in from reference TRBV5-1 and TRBJ2-1, reads KAGVTQTPRYLIKTRGQQVTLSCSPISGHRSVSWYQQTPGQGLQFLFEYFSETQRNKGNFPGRFSGRQFSNSRSEMNVSTLELGDSALYLCASSKEPGPMADEQFFGPGTRLTVL.

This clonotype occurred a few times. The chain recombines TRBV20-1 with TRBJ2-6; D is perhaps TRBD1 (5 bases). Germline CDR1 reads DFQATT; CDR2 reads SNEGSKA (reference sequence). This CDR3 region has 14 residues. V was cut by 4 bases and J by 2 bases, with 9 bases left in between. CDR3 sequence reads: CSATGQPGANVLTF. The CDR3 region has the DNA TGCAGTGCTACAGGGCAGCCTGGGGCCAACGTCCTGACTTTC.

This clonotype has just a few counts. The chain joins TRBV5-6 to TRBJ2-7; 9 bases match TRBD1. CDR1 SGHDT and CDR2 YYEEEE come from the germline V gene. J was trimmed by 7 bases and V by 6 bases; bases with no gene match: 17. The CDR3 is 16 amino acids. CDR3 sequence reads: CASTRRGDRESLEQYV. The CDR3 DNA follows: TGTGCCAGCACAAGAAGGGGGGACAGGGAGTCATTGGAGCAGTACGTC.

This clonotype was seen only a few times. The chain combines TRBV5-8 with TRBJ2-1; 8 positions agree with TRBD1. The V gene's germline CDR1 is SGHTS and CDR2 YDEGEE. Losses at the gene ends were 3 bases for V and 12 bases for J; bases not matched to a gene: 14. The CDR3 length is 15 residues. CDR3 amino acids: CASSSRDRLFVGQFF. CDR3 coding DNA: TGTGCCAGCAGCTCCCGGGACAGGCTCTTTGTTGGGCAGTTCTTC.

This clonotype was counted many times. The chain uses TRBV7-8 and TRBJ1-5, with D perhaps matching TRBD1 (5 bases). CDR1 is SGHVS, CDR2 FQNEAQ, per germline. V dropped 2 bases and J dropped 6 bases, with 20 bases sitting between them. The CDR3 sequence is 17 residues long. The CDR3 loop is CASSLIHQGRRFQPQHF. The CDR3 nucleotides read TGTGCCAGCAGCTTAATTCACCAGGGTAGACGTTTTCAGCCCCAGCATTTT. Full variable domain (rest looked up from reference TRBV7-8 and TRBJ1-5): GAGVSQSPRYKVAKRGQDVALRCDPISGHVSLFWYQQALGQGPEFLTYFQNEAQLDKSGLPSDRFFAERPEGSVSTLKIQRTQQEDSAVYLCASSLIHQGRRFQPQHFGDGTRLSIL.

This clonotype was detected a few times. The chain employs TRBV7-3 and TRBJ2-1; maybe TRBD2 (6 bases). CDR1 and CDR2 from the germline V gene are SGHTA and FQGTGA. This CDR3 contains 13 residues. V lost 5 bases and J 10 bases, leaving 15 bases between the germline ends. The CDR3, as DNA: TGTGCCAGCAGCCGACCGGGGGACTCGGAGCAGTTCTTC. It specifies CASSRPGDSEQFF.

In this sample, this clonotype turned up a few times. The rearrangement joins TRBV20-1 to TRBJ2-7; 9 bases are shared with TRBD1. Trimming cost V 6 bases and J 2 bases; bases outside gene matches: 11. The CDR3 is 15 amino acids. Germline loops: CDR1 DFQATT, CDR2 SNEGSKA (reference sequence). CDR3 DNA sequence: TGCAGTGCCCAACTTCCGGGACAGGGAACCTACGAGCAGTACTTC. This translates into CSAQLPGQGTYEQYF.

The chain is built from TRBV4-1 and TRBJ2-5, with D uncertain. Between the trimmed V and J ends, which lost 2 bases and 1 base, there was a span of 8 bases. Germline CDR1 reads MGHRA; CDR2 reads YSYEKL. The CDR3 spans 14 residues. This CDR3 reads CASSQYDIQETQYF. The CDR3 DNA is TGCGCCAGCAGCCAATATGACATCCAAGAGACCCAGTACTTC.

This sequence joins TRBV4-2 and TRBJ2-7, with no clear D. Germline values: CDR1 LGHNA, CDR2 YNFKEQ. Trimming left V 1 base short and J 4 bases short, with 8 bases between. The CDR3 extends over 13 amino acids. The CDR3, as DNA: TGTGCCAGCAGCCAAGGCCTGGGGTACGAGCAGTACTTC. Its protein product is CASSQGLGYEQYF.

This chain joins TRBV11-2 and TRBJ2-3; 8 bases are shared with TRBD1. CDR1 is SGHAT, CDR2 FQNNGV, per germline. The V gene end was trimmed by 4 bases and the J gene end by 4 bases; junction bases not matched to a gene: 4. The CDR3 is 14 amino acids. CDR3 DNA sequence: TGTGCCAGCAGCTGGGGACAGGTACCAGATACGCAGTATTTT. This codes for CASSWGQVPDTQYF.

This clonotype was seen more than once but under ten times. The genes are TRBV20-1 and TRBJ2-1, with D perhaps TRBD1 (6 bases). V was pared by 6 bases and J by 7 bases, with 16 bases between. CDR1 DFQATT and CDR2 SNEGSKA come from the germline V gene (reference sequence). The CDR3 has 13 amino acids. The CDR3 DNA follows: TGCAGTGCCGACCACCGCGGACAGAATGAGCAGTTCTTC. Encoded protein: CSADHRGQNEQFF.

The chain's CDR3 is CASTEDGMLTQYF. The CDR3 DNA reads as TGTGCCAGCACCGAAGATGGGATGCTTACCCAGTACTTC. The chain links TRBV6-5 to TRBJ2-5; D is ambiguous. From germline, CDR1 is MNHEY and CDR2 SVGAGI. The V and J ends lost 7 bases and 8 bases respectively, with 17 bases between them. CDR3 length: 13 amino acids.

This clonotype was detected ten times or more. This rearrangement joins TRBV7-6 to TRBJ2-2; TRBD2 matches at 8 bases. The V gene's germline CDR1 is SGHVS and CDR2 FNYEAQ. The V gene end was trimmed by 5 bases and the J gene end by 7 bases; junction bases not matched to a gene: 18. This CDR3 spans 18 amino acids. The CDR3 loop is CASSPHPPRGGSHGELFF. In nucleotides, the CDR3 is TGTGCCAGCAGCCCTCATCCGCCCCGGGGGGGGTCCCACGGGGAGCTGTTTTTT.

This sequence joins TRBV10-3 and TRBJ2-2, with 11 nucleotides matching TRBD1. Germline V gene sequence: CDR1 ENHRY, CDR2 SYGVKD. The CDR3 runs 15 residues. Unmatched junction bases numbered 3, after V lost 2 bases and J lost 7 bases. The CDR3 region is CAISEGQGASGELFF. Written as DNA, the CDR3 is TGTGCCATCAGTGAGGGACAGGGGGCCAGCGGGGAGCTGTTTTTT.

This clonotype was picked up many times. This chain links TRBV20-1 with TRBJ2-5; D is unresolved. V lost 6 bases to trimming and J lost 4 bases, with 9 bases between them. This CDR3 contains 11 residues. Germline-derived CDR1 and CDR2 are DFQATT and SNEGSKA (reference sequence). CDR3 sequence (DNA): TGCAGTGCCCCGTGGGGAGAGACCCAGTACTTC. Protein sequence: CSAPWGETQYF.

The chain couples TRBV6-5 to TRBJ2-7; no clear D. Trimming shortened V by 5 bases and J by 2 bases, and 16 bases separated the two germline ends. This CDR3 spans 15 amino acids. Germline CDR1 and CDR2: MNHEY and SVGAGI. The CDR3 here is CASSPGPLTPYEQYV. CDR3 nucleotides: TGTGCCAGCAGTCCCGGGCCTCTCACCCCCTACGAGCAGTACGTC.

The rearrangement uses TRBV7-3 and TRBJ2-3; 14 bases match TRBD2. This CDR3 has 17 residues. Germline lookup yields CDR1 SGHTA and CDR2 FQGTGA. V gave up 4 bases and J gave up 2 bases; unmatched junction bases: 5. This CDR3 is CASSWTSGGTYTDTQYF. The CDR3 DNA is TGTGCCAGCAGCTGGACTAGCGGGGGGACCTACACAGATACGCAGTATTTT.